These T cell receptor beta chains were read from a single sample in a study of blood T cell repertoires in COVID-19. Here immunoSEQ multiplex PCR was the method, and the copy in TCRdb shows in-frame clones only, minus some. Of more than 150,000 clones detected, around nine tenths appear once; the ten largest clones hold roughly 2.5%. Material for sequencing was peripheral blood. The receptors stem from a man aged 40-49 years with active or convalescent COVID-19. Each CDR3 is given with its conserved first and last residue. Each record gives: D gene, V gene, CDR3 length, clone size, J gene, CDR3 DNA, CDR3 protein. A D gene is named only where the DNA matches it firmly. Clone size, where shown, is once, few, many, or a class for clones that have expanded.

>NA|TRBV5-1|16|NA|TRBJ2-2
TGCGCCAGCAGCTTGAATCTCGCAGACTTAGGTCGGGAGCTGTTTTTT
CASSLNLADLGRELFF
>TRBD2|TRBV30|15|once|TRBJ2-3
TGTGCCTGGAGTGTACGATCCAGCGGGGGGGCCACGCAGTATTTT
CAWSVRSSGGATQYF
>TRBD1|TRBV28|14|NA|TRBJ2-5
TGTGCCAGCAGTTTCGGGACAGGCCAAGAGACCCAGTACTTC
CASSFGTGQETQYF
>NA|TRBV10-1|17|NA|TRBJ1-1
TGCGCCAGCAGTGATTTCGCGGGGCAGAAATTGAACACTGAAGCTTTCTTT
CASSDFAGQKLNTEAFF
>TRBD1|TRBV30|15|NA|TRBJ2-7
TGTGCCTTCCTACCTCCGGGACAGGGCTCCTACGAGCAGTACTTC
CAFLPPGQGSYEQYF
>NA|TRBV7-9|14|once|TRBJ1-1
TGTGCCAGCAGCGGTTCAGGGGTGAACACTGAAGCTTTCTTT
CASSGSGVNTEAFF
>NA|TRBV3-1/TRBV3-2|13|NA|TRBJ2-7
TGTGCCAGCAGCCAATGGGCACCCTACGAGCAGTACTTC
CASSQWAPYEQYF
>NA|TRBV27|13|once|TRBJ1-4
TGTGCCAGCAGTTTGGGGAGGGGTGAAAAACTGTTTTTT
CASSLGRGEKLFF
>NA|TRBV9|14|NA|TRBJ1-2
TGTGCCAGCAGCGCCACCTTACAGGGTTCTGGCTACACCTTC
CASSATLQGSGYTF
>NA|TRBV27|13|NA|TRBJ2-7
TGTGCCAGCAGTTTCGGTACAGGCTACGAGCAGTACTTC
CASSFGTGYEQYF
>NA|TRBV11-1|14|NA|TRBJ2-3
TGTGCCAGCAGCTTGGTCGGGGGAAAAGATACGCAGTATTTT
CASSLVGGKDTQYF
>TRBD2|TRBV6-5|14|NA|TRBJ2-1
TGTGCCAGCAGTAGTAGCGGGGATTACAATGAGCAGTTCTTC
CASSSSGDYNEQFF
>TRBD2|TRBV3-1/TRBV3-2|18|NA|TRBJ2-1
TGTGCCAGCAGCCCAACCCTGGGTGGGACTAGCGCAAACAATGAGCAGTTCTTC
CASSPTLGGTSANNEQFF
>NA|TRBV20-1|11|once|TRBJ2-2
TGCAGTGCAGGAGTGGCCGGGGAGCTGTTTTTT
CSAGVAGELFF
>TRBD2|TRBV7-9|15|NA|TRBJ2-1
TGTGCCAGCAGCGATACTAGCGGGGGGTACAATGAGCAGTTCTTC
CASSDTSGGYNEQFF
>NA|TRBV30|14|NA|TRBJ2-5
TGTGCCTGGAGTGTAGGGGGGGCGGAAGAGACCCAGTACTTC
CAWSVGGAEETQYF
>NA|TRBV7-9|16|NA|TRBJ2-2
TGTGCCAGCAGCCCCCTTCTGGCCGGCGGGGCCGGGGAGCTGTTTTTT
CASSPLLAGGAGELFF
>NA|TRBV18|14|once|TRBJ2-7
TGTGCCAGCTCACCCATGGTCGGGGCCTACGAGCAGTACTTC
CASSPMVGAYEQYF
>TRBD1|TRBV6-2/TRBV6-3|18|once|TRBJ2-5
TGTGCCAGCAGTTACACCTACGGCGGACAGGGGGACCAAGAGACCCAGTACTTC
CASSYTYGGQGDQETQYF
>NA|TRBV29-1|12|few|TRBJ1-2
TGCAGCGTCTTATGGGGCGCGGGGGGCTACACCTTC
CSVLWGAGGYTF
>TRBD1|TRBV2|13|NA|TRBJ1-1
TGTGCCAGCAGTCTAGAGGGACAGGGTGTAACTTTCTTT
CASSLEGQGVTFF
>TRBD1|TRBV29-1|14|NA|TRBJ1-1
TGCAGCGTTGATAAGAACGGACAGGGCACTGAAGCTTTCTTT
CSVDKNGQGTEAFF
>NA|TRBV19|15|few|TRBJ1-5
TGTGCCAGTAGGCGGCTAGCTAATAGCAATCAGCCCCAGCATTTT
CASRRLANSNQPQHF
>TRBD1|TRBV23-1|18|NA|TRBJ1-3
TGCGCCAGCAGTCAATCGTGGAGGACAGGGTCCTCTGGAAACACCATATATTTT
CASSQSWRTGSSGNTIYF
>TRBD1|TRBV6-5|15|NA|TRBJ2-7
TGTGCCAGCAGTTACTTTCAGGGGGTTCCCTACGAGCAGTACTTC
CASSYFQGVPYEQYF
>NA|TRBV11-2|17|NA|TRBJ2-2
TGTGCCAGCAGCACACGCCGGGAACTAGTTCGGACCGGGGAGCTGTTTTTT
CASSTRRELVRTGELFF
>NA|TRBV10-3|14|NA|TRBJ1-3
TGTGCCATCAGTGAGGGGGCCTCTGGAAACACCATATATTTT
CAISEGASGNTIYF
>NA|TRBV18|17|few|TRBJ1-1
TGTGCCAGCTCACCACAAGAGACCGCGCTGGGGGGCACTGAAGCTTTCTTT
CASSPQETALGGTEAFF
>NA|TRBV20-1|11|NA|TRBJ1-1
TGCAGTGCTAGTCAGGGAACTGAAGCTTTCTTT
CSASQGTEAFF
>NA|TRBV9|12|NA|TRBJ2-1
TGTGCCAGCAGCGGCGGGACTCTTGAGCAGTTCTTC
CASSGGTLEQFF
>NA|TRBV21-1|16|NA|TRBJ1-3
TGTGCCAGCAGCAAAAGGACTGGCAACTCTGGAAACACCATATATTTT
CASSKRTGNSGNTIYF
>TRBD1|TRBV5-1|12|NA|TRBJ1-2
TGCGCCAGCAGTTCGGACAGGGGGGGCTACACCTTC
CASSSDRGGYTF
>TRBD2|TRBV15|17|NA|TRBJ2-2
TGTGCCACCAGCAGATCTAGCGGGGGGGCCCACCCCGGGGAGCTGTTTTTT
CATSRSSGGAHPGELFF
>NA|TRBV28|16|once|TRBJ2-5
TGTGCCACCCGGGGGGCTGGGGTAGGGGAGAAAGAGACCCAGTACTTC
CATRGAGVGEKETQYF
>NA|TRBV28|13|NA|TRBJ1-2
TGTGCCAGCAGTTTTCCGGTTGGCGGTGGCTACACCTTC
CASSFPVGGGYTF
>NA|TRBV29-1|12|NA|TRBJ1-1
TGCAGCGTTGTTGACAGATTAAATGAAGCTTTCTTT
CSVVDRLNEAFF
>NA|TRBV10-2|16|NA|TRBJ2-3
TGCGCCAGCAGTGAGCGGGCGGGGCGCCTGACAGATACGCAGTATTTT
CASSERAGRLTDTQYF
>NA|TRBV21-1|18|few|TRBJ1-6
TGTGCCAGCAGCCCTCCAGGGGGCCTCCGAGATTTTAATTCACCCCTCCACTTT
CASSPPGGLRDFNSPLHF
>TRBD1|TRBV7-6|14|NA|TRBJ1-4
TGTGCCAGCAGCTTAGGACAGGGTCGAGAAAAACTGTTTTTT
CASSLGQGREKLFF
>NA|TRBV7-9|11|NA|TRBJ1-2
TGTGCCAGCAGCCCGGAGAGTGGCTACACCTTC
CASSPESGYTF
>NA|TRBV30|11|NA|TRBJ1-6
TGTGCCTGGAGAGCGGGGGGCAGCCTCCACTTT
CAWRAGGSLHF
>NA|TRBV11-2|12|NA|TRBJ1-2
TGTGCCAGCAGCCATATCGGGGATGGCTACACCTTC
CASSHIGDGYTF
>NA|TRBV30|13|once|TRBJ1-4
TGTGCCTGGAGTTTGGTTCAGGGGGAAAAACTGTTTTTT
CAWSLVQGEKLFF
>NA|TRBV7-2|16|NA|TRBJ2-1
TGTGCCAGCAGCTTAGAATACGATAGCTCCTACAATGAGCAGTTCTTC
CASSLEYDSSYNEQFF
>TRBD1|TRBV6-1|15|few|TRBJ2-2
TGTGCCAGCAGTGAACCCTTACAGGGGAGCGGGGAGCTGTTTTTT
CASSEPLQGSGELFF
>NA|TRBV4-1|16|NA|TRBJ2-1
TGCGCCAGCAGCCCTGCTGCTGGCATGACTGGCAATGAGCAGTTCTTC
CASSPAAGMTGNEQFF
>NA|TRBV7-6|16|few|TRBJ2-1
TGTGCCAGCAGCGCTAGCGTTAATCCGGGTCTAAATGAGCAGTTCTTC
CASSASVNPGLNEQFF
>TRBD2|TRBV5-1|16|once|TRBJ2-5
TGCGCCAGCAGCTTGGAGCCTAGCGGGGGGCAAGAGACCCAGTACTTC
CASSLEPSGGQETQYF
>NA|TRBV9|13|once|TRBJ1-6
TGTGCCAGCAGCGTAGGGCAGAAATCACCCCTCCACTTT
CASSVGQKSPLHF
>NA|TRBV20-1|15|NA|TRBJ2-6
TGCAGTGCTAGTCCTAGTACTACTGGGGCCAACGTCCTGACTTTC
CSASPSTTGANVLTF
>TRBD2|TRBV11-2|16|NA|TRBJ2-5
TGTGCCAGCAGCCCAGGACTAGCGGGGGGCCTGGAGACCCAGTACTTC
CASSPGLAGGLETQYF
>NA|TRBV19|18|NA|TRBJ1-4
TGTGCCAGTAGTTCGGGAGTTTCCTCAATTGCAACTAATGAAAAACTGTTTTTT
CASSSGVSSIATNEKLFF
>NA|TRBV10-1|12|NA|TRBJ1-6
TGCGCCAGCAAGGGGGACGATTCACCCCTCCACTTT
CASKGDDSPLHF
>TRBD1|TRBV27|16|NA|TRBJ2-7
TGTGCCAGCAGTCCTCAATACGGGACAGGGGGCTACGAGCAGTACTTC
CASSPQYGTGGYEQYF
>NA|TRBV7-9|14|NA|TRBJ2-5
TGTGCCAGCACCCCTTACAGGGTCGAAGAGACCCAGTACTTC
CASTPYRVEETQYF
>NA|TRBV6-5|15|NA|TRBJ1-2
TGTGCCAGCAAAGCGATACAAACGTCTAACTATGGCTACACCTTC
CASKAIQTSNYGYTF
>NA|TRBV29-1|14|NA|TRBJ2-6
TGCAGCGTTGAATCGGGCTCTGGGGCCAACGTCCTGACTTTC
CSVESGSGANVLTF